This TCR beta chain was obtained from a study of shared clonotypes between healthy human individuals. Some clones are missing from TCRdb's copy, which holds only in-frame ones; the method was immunoSEQ multiplex PCR. The table shows about 2.2 million clones, with around 93% occurring only once. CDR1 is SGDLS, CDR2 YYNGEE, per germline. The CDR3 has 15 residues. Trimming took 1 base from V and 0 from J, leaving 11 bases between them. In the naive CD8 group, cells lacked CD45RO and were positively selected for CCR7, so terminally differentiated effector memory CD45RA+ cells were left out. Study results and caveats: Estimated clonotype richness was generally higher in naive than memory subsets.

Of note for this clone: Its specificity is unknown.

This clonotype was sampled from a man aged 18 to 29 in good health. Some clones in this sample may be carry-over from other donors' samples. Sequencing was done on a sample of naive CD8+ T cells from PBMCs. The chain joins TRBV9 to TRBJ2-7, with D possibly being TRBD1 or TRBD2 (5 bases each). This chain's CDR3 is CASSVYDGTSYEQYF. For the CDR3, the DNA is TGTGCCAGCAGCGTATATGACGGGACCTCCTACGAGCAGTACTTC.